This TCR beta chain was captured by sequencing in a study of blood T cell repertoires in COVID-19. Study-level information: PBMCs, B-cell-depleted T cells, or T cells provided the cDNA or gDNA that made up the material.

Germline V CDR1 and CDR2: LNHDA, SQIVND (reference sequence). Trimming took 3 bases from V and 0 from J, leaving 7 bases between them. This CDR3 is 14 amino acids long. As processed by the authors: Scientists estimated how many nucleated cells there were by amplifying reference gene primers. The repertoire was sequenced with immunoSEQ multiplex PCR; TCRdb's copy has only in-frame clones and lacks some. V, J and clone size were drawn from that table, and D and trimming were deduced from the DNA. The data contain under 200,000 clones, 65% to 85% of them seen just once; the ten biggest clones take up about a tenth.

The TCR originated in an elderly woman with active or convalescent COVID-19. Sequencing input: peripheral blood. The chain uses TRBV19 and TRBJ2-3; no clear D gene. This CDR3 reads CASSIGPSTDTQYF. The CDR3 nucleotides read TGTGCCAGTAGTATTGGGCCCAGCACAGATACGCAGTATTTT.